A selection of T cell receptor beta chains follows, all from one sample in a study of shared clonotypes between healthy human individuals. Using immunoSEQ multiplex PCR, the repertoire was profiled, and TCRdb retains in-frame clones only, with some absent. The repertoire holds about 480,000 clones, approximately 79% seen once, with under 15% in the top ten. Sequencing was carried out using PBMCs. The receptors originated from a middle-aged woman in good health. Some clones in this sample may be carry-over from other donors' samples. Both conserved end residues are part of each CDR3. D genes are given only for firm matches. Clone size, where shown, is once, few, many, or a class for clones that have expanded.

TRBJ2-3	TRBD1	few	TRBV30	CAWSGEQGDSDTQYF	TGTGCCTGGAGTGGGGAACAGGGGGACTCAGATACGCAGTATTTT
TRBJ1-2	.	.	TRBV7-8	CASSLVKDGGYTF	TGTGCCAGCAGCTTAGTGAAGGATGGTGGCTACACCTTC
TRBJ1-2	TRBD1	.	TRBV5-1	CASSLAHGQGYGYTF	TGCGCCAGCAGCTTGGCCCATGGACAGGGCTATGGCTACACCTTC
TRBJ1-4	.	.	TRBV5-1	CASRPGRGDEKLFF	TGCGCCAGCAGGCCTGGACGGGGGGATGAAAAACTGTTTTTT
TRBJ2-5	TRBD2	.	TRBV7-2	CASRTGTSGLETQYF	TGTGCCAGCAGGACCGGGACTAGCGGGTTAGAGACCCAGTACTTC
TRBJ2-7	TRBD1	once	TRBV28	CASSLGDSGDEQYF	TGTGCCAGCAGTTTAGGGGACAGTGGGGACGAGCAGTACTTC
TRBJ1-5	.	.	TRBV2	CASSGSRSQHF	TGTGCCAGCTCCGGGTCCAGGTCCCAGCATTTT
TRBJ2-7	.	.	TRBV6-6	CASSPPGYEQYF	TGTGCCAGCAGCCCCCCTGGATACGAGCAGTACTTC
TRBJ2-1	.	.	TRBV10-3	CAISESNPRSGSNEQFF	TGTGCCATCAGTGAGTCGAACCCGAGGAGTGGTTCCAATGAGCAGTTCTTC
TRBJ2-7	.	.	TRBV27	CASSLTLSYEQYF	TGTGCCAGCAGTTTGACACTTTCCTACGAGCAGTACTTC
TRBJ1-5	.	.	TRBV11-2	CASGPNPQQGTFSNQPQHF	TGTGCCAGCGGCCCAAATCCTCAACAGGGAACCTTTAGCAATCAGCCCCAGCATTTT
TRBJ2-3	.	once	TRBV7-9	CASSLSRDTQYF	TGTGCCAGCAGCTTAAGTAGGGATACGCAGTATTTT
TRBJ1-5	.	.	TRBV28	CASSLHRQPNQPQHF	TGTGCCAGCAGTTTACACAGGCAACCCAATCAGCCCCAGCATTTT
TRBJ2-5	TRBD2	.	TRBV7-2	CASSLGLAAKETQYF	TGTGCCAGCAGCTTAGGGCTAGCGGCGAAAGAGACCCAGTACTTC
TRBJ2-1	TRBD1	.	TRBV7-6	CASSFSPGQGDYEQFF	TGTGCCAGCAGCTTCTCTCCGGGACAGGGGGATTATGAGCAGTTCTTC
TRBJ1-1	.	few	TRBV30	CAWTMGGPEAFF	TGTGCCTGGACAATGGGGGGACCTGAAGCTTTCTTT
TRBJ2-3	.	.	TRBV7-2	CASSSPRSAENTDTQYF	TGTGCCAGCAGCTCGCCCCGAAGTGCGGAGAACACAGATACGCAGTATTTT
TRBJ2-7	TRBD1	once	TRBV28	CASSLRGTGGESWQYF	TGTGCCAGCAGTTTGCGGGGGACAGGGGGCGAGTCATGGCAGTACTTC
TRBJ2-2	.	.	TRBV19	CASNERAPGTGELFF	TGTGCCAGTAATGAGCGGGCCCCGGGGACCGGGGAGCTGTTTTTT
TRBJ2-1	TRBD2	many	TRBV7-8	CASSPILSGRSYNEQFF	TGTGCCAGCAGCCCGATACTTAGCGGGAGGTCCTACAATGAGCAGTTCTTC
TRBJ2-3	TRBD1	few	TRBV18	CASSGTAGTDTQYF	TGTGCCAGTTCCGGGACAGCAGGCACAGATACGCAGTATTTT
TRBJ2-1	.	.	TRBV7-9	CASSWGETQFF	TGTGCCAGCAGCTGGGGAGAGACGCAGTTCTTC
TRBJ1-1	.	.	TRBV28	CASSLTGLTNTEAFF	TGTGCCAGCAGTTTAACCGGGCTCACTAACACTGAAGCTTTCTTT
TRBJ2-6	.	.	TRBV27	CASTLRGGANVLTF	TGTGCCAGCACCTTGAGGGGTGGGGCCAACGTCCTGACTTTC
TRBJ2-7	TRBD1	.	TRBV7-9	CASSFAGQVLSYEQYF	TGTGCCAGCAGCTTCGCGGGACAGGTGCTCTCCTACGAGCAGTACTTC
TRBJ2-5	TRBD1	.	TRBV15	CATSRGGDRETQYF	TGTGCCACCTCTCGAGGGGGCGACCGGGAGACCCAGTACTTC
TRBJ1-1	.	few	TRBV5-1	CASSSGTNTEAFF	TGCGCCAGCAGCTCCGGGACGAACACTGAAGCTTTCTTT
TRBJ2-7	.	.	TRBV28	CASRPGSTGIYEQYF	TGTGCCAGCAGGCCCGGGTCTACAGGCATCTACGAGCAGTACTTC
TRBJ1-1	.	.	TRBV19	CASTSPFSTAEAFF	TGTGCCAGTACCTCCCCCTTCTCGACAGCTGAAGCTTTCTTT
TRBJ1-2	.	few	TRBV29-1	CSVDGPPPYGYTF	TGCAGCGTTGATGGACCGCCGCCTTATGGCTACACCTTC
TRBJ1-1	.	few	TRBV7-9	CASSFDYSEAFF	TGTGCCAGCAGCTTTGACTACAGTGAAGCTTTCTTT
TRBJ2-1	TRBD2	.	TRBV7-3	CASSYTSANEQFF	TGTGCCAGCAGCTATACTAGCGCCAATGAGCAGTTCTTC
TRBJ1-4	.	.	TRBV9	CASSVASDGYNEKLFF	TGTGCCAGCAGCGTAGCATCCGACGGATATAATGAAAAACTGTTTTTT
TRBJ1-1	TRBD1	.	TRBV29-1	CSALKVVGQGSWNTEAFF	TGCAGCGCGTTGAAGGTGGTGGGACAGGGGAGTTGGAACACTGAAGCTTTCTTT
TRBJ2-4	TRBD2	.	TRBV28	CASSPSGEKNIQYF	TGTGCCAGCAGCCCCAGCGGGGAGAAAAACATTCAGTACTTC
TRBJ2-7	TRBD1	.	TRBV30	CAWSVPRTLPGQGSYEQYF	TGTGCCTGGAGTGTCCCCCGAACTTTACCGGGACAGGGTTCCTACGAGCAGTACTTC
TRBJ1-1	TRBD1	.	TRBV5-4	CASSWAGTGMGGTEAFF	TGTGCCAGCAGCTGGGCCGGGACAGGGATGGGTGGCACTGAAGCTTTCTTT
TRBJ2-7	TRBD1	.	TRBV5-1	CASRGQGASYEQYF	TGCGCCAGCAGAGGGCAGGGGGCCTCCTACGAGCAGTACTTC
TRBJ1-4	.	.	TRBV28	CATWVNEKLFF	TGTGCCACTTGGGTAAATGAAAAACTGTTTTTT
TRBJ2-3	TRBD2	few	TRBV5-1	CASSLEGSGRGYTDTQYF	TGCGCCAGCAGCTTGGAGGGGAGCGGGAGAGGGTACACAGATACGCAGTATTTT
TRBJ2-1	.	.	TRBV6-1	CASSVLAGSSYNEQFF	TGTGCCAGCAGTGTCTTGGCAGGGAGCTCCTACAATGAGCAGTTCTTC
TRBJ2-5	.	.	TRBV19	CASSIGITGSQETQYF	TGTGCCAGTAGTATAGGAATAACAGGTTCACAAGAGACCCAGTACTTC
TRBJ1-5	.	.	TRBV7-8	CASSLARGQPQHF	TGTGCCAGCAGCTTAGCGCGGGGTCAGCCCCAGCATTTT
TRBJ2-3	.	.	TRBV6-6	CASSYRTATSTDTQYF	TGTGCCAGCAGTTACCGGACGGCTACTAGCACAGATACGCAGTATTTT
TRBJ2-3	.	.	TRBV5-1	CASSLEARAPTDTQYF	TGCGCCAGCAGCTTGGAGGCTAGAGCCCCCACAGATACGCAGTATTTT
TRBJ2-1	TRBD2	.	TRBV10-2	CASSDLAASYNEQFF	TGCGCCAGCAGTGACCTAGCGGCTTCCTACAATGAGCAGTTCTTC
TRBJ2-5	.	many	TRBV28	CASSLGGRQETQYF	TGTGCCAGCAGTTTGGGCGGACGACAGGAGACCCAGTACTTC
TRBJ1-4	.	many	TRBV28	CASKNATNEKLFF	TGTGCCAGCAAAAACGCAACTAATGAAAAACTGTTTTTT
TRBJ2-3	TRBD2	.	TRBV7-3	CASSLSGRTTDTQYF	TGTGCCAGCAGCTTAAGCGGGAGAACCACAGATACGCAGTATTTT
TRBJ1-5	.	.	TRBV27	CASSSREGQPQHF	TGTGCCAGCAGCAGCAGGGAAGGTCAGCCCCAGCATTTT
TRBJ2-1	.	once	TRBV2	CASSIGGLGNEQFF	TGTGCCAGCTCGATTGGGGGTCTGGGCAATGAGCAGTTCTTC
TRBJ2-7	.	.	TRBV12-5	CASGLVIGDRLDEQYF	TGTGCTAGTGGTTTGGTAATTGGGGACCGCTTAGACGAGCAGTACTTC
TRBJ2-5	.	.	TRBV5-1	CASSLAVNRETQYF	TGCGCCAGCAGCTTAGCTGTAAACAGGGAGACCCAGTACTTC